Listed below are T cell receptor beta chains from one sample, sequenced in a study of blood T cell repertoires in COVID-19. TCRdb's copy holds only in-frame clones and misses some; the assay was immunoSEQ multiplex PCR. Of approximately 330,000 clones in the sample, about nine tenths were seen once. The specimen was peripheral blood. These receptors were taken from a man aged 25-40 years with COVID-19, enrolled during active disease. Each CDR3 is given with its conserved first and last residue. The order of the fields is J gene, V gene, D gene, clone size, CDR3 DNA, CDR3 protein. D genes are given only for firm matches. Some rows mark clone size as missing; the rest say once, few, many or name a class of expanded clone.

J: TRBJ2-7
V: TRBV7-9
D: -
size: -
DNA: TGTGCCAGCAGCCCCCCAGGCGAGCAGTACTTC
CDR3: CASSPPGEQYF

J: TRBJ2-7
V: TRBV7-3
D: TRBD2
size: -
DNA: TGTGCCAGCAGCCGGACCGGGACTACCGAGCAGTACTTC
CDR3: CASSRTGTTEQYF

J: TRBJ2-1
V: TRBV4-3
D: TRBD2
size: -
DNA: TGCGCCAGCAGCCCAGGTGTCAGCGGGGGTAGTAATGAGCAGTTCTTC
CDR3: CASSPGVSGGSNEQFF

J: TRBJ1-1
V: TRBV7-6
D: -
size: -
DNA: TGTGCCAGCAGCTTACCCTTGCGGCGAAACAGGTCGGGGAACACTGAAGCTTTCTTT
CDR3: CASSLPLRRNRSGNTEAFF

J: TRBJ2-1
V: TRBV3-1/TRBV3-2
D: TRBD1
size: -
DNA: TGTGCCAGCAGCCCAACCCAGGGGGCGATCTCCTACAATGAGCAGTTCTTC
CDR3: CASSPTQGAISYNEQFF

J: TRBJ2-7
V: TRBV7-2
D: TRBD1
size: -
DNA: TGTGCCAGCAGCTACACGGACAGGGGGCTCGAGCAGTACTTC
CDR3: CASSYTDRGLEQYF

J: TRBJ2-2
V: TRBV27
D: TRBD2
size: once
DNA: TGTGCCAGCAGCACACTAGCGGACACCGGGGAGCTGTTTTTT
CDR3: CASSTLADTGELFF

J: TRBJ2-7
V: TRBV5-6
D: TRBD2
size: -
DNA: TGTGCCAGCAAGGGGACGGGAGGGTCGTCCTACGAGCAGTACTTC
CDR3: CASKGTGGSSYEQYF

J: TRBJ2-7
V: TRBV7-9
D: -
size: -
DNA: TGTGCCAGCAGCGTCGGGGCGGGGGCGCGCTCCTACGAGCAGTACTTC
CDR3: CASSVGAGARSYEQYF

J: TRBJ1-4
V: TRBV19
D: TRBD1
size: few
DNA: TGTGCCAGTAGTAAGACAGGGATCAAGGAAAAACTGTTTTTT
CDR3: CASSKTGIKEKLFF

J: TRBJ2-5
V: TRBV23-1
D: TRBD2
size: -
DNA: TGCGCCAGCAGTCGGGAGCTAGCGGGACGGGAGACCCAGTACTTC
CDR3: CASSRELAGRETQYF

J: TRBJ2-2
V: TRBV5-1
D: TRBD1
size: -
DNA: TGCGCCAGCAGCGATGGACAGGGTGCCGGGGAGCTGTTTTTT
CDR3: CASSDGQGAGELFF

J: TRBJ2-7
V: TRBV7-3
D: TRBD2
size: -
DNA: TGTGCCAGCAGCTTATCGGGACTAGCGGGGACCTACGAGCAGTACTTC
CDR3: CASSLSGLAGTYEQYF

J: TRBJ2-7
V: TRBV5-4
D: TRBD1
size: -
DNA: TGTGCCAGCAGCCCGGGACAGGGGTCGACCTACGAGCAGTACTTC
CDR3: CASSPGQGSTYEQYF

J: TRBJ2-1
V: TRBV27
D: -
size: -
DNA: TGTGCCAGCAGTTTACGGGCGGGAATAGGCTACAATGAGCAGTTCTTC
CDR3: CASSLRAGIGYNEQFF

J: TRBJ2-7
V: TRBV9
D: -
size: -
DNA: TGTGCCAGCAGCCAAGGAGGGTTGTCCTACGAGCAGTACTTC
CDR3: CASSQGGLSYEQYF

J: TRBJ1-2
V: TRBV2
D: TRBD1
size: -
DNA: TGTGCCAGCAGTGGTTCATCACAGGGGGCTAACTATGGCTACACCTTC
CDR3: CASSGSSQGANYGYTF

J: TRBJ1-5
V: TRBV6-2/TRBV6-3
D: TRBD1
size: -
DNA: TGTGCCAGCAGTTACTACGGGACAGGGGTTCAGCCCCAGCATTTT
CDR3: CASSYYGTGVQPQHF

J: TRBJ2-3
V: TRBV5-4
D: TRBD1
size: -
DNA: TGTGCCAGCAGCCGACAGGGGGCAGCGGATACGCAGTATTTT
CDR3: CASSRQGAADTQYF

J: TRBJ2-1
V: TRBV6-6
D: TRBD2
size: -
DNA: TGTGCCAGCAGTTACCCGACTAGCGGGGGATATAGTGAGCAGTTCTTC
CDR3: CASSYPTSGGYSEQFF

J: TRBJ2-3
V: TRBV5-4
D: TRBD2
size: -
DNA: TGTGCCAGCAGCACGGGGGGACTAGCGGGGTTGGTAAGCACAGATACGCAGTATTTT
CDR3: CASSTGGLAGLVSTDTQYF

J: TRBJ1-1
V: TRBV18
D: -
size: -
DNA: TGTGCCAGCTCAGAGAATTTGGACACTGAAGCTTTCTTT
CDR3: CASSENLDTEAFF

J: TRBJ2-7
V: TRBV10-1
D: TRBD1
size: -
DNA: TGCGACTGGGGGGAGTTGGGACAGGGGGCAAGTGCTTACGAGCAGTACTTC
CDR3: CDWGELGQGASAYEQYF

J: TRBJ1-5
V: TRBV10-1
D: -
size: -
DNA: TGCGCCAGCAGCCCGACATGGTGCGGCAATCAGCCCCAGCATTTT
CDR3: CASSPTWCGNQPQHF

J: TRBJ1-5
V: TRBV19
D: -
size: -
DNA: TGTGCCAGTACGGAGGGCAATCAGCCCCAGCATTTT
CDR3: CASTEGNQPQHF

J: TRBJ2-1
V: TRBV30
D: -
size: -
DNA: TGTGCCTGGAGCTGGGCCTCCTTCAATGAGCAGTTCTTC
CDR3: CAWSWASFNEQFF

J: TRBJ1-6
V: TRBV2
D: TRBD1
size: -
DNA: TGTGCCAGCAGTCTATTCCGGACAGGCAATTTCGGGGGCTCCTATAATTCACCCCTCCACTTT
CDR3: CASSLFRTGNFGGSYNSPLHF

J: TRBJ2-7
V: TRBV10-3
D: -
size: -
DNA: TGTGCCATCAGTGAGTCGCGGGTCTCTCTTTCCGAGCAGTACTTC
CDR3: CAISESRVSLSEQYF

J: TRBJ2-7
V: TRBV5-6
D: TRBD2
size: -
DNA: TGTGCCAGCAGCTTGACTAGCGGGGAGCAGTACTTC
CDR3: CASSLTSGEQYF

J: TRBJ2-7
V: TRBV2
D: TRBD1
size: -
DNA: TGTGCCAGCAACGAAGGACAGGGGTACGAGCAGTACTTC
CDR3: CASNEGQGYEQYF

J: TRBJ2-7
V: TRBV16
D: -
size: few
DNA: TGTGCCAGCAGCCAATTCGGACAGAAACCGTACTTC
CDR3: CASSQFGQKPYF

J: TRBJ2-2
V: TRBV28
D: TRBD1
size: -
DNA: TGTGCCAGCAGTTTAACAGGGGACACCGGGGAGCTGTTTTTT
CDR3: CASSLTGDTGELFF

J: TRBJ1-6
V: TRBV6-5
D: -
size: -
DNA: TGTGCCAGCAGGGAGGGAACCTATAATTCACCCCTCCACTTT
CDR3: CASREGTYNSPLHF

J: TRBJ2-1
V: TRBV18
D: TRBD2
size: -
DNA: TGTGCCAGCTCACCTGGGACTAGCGGTTACAATGAGCAGTTCTTC
CDR3: CASSPGTSGYNEQFF

J: TRBJ2-1
V: TRBV24-1
D: -
size: -
DNA: TGTGCCACCAGTGGGGGCAGGGAAAAGAACAATGAGCAGTTCTTC
CDR3: CATSGGREKNNEQFF

J: TRBJ2-5
V: TRBV7-2
D: -
size: -
DNA: TGTGCCAGCAGCCCAGGATGGGGCCTCCAAGAGACCCAGTACTTC
CDR3: CASSPGWGLQETQYF

J: TRBJ1-5
V: TRBV6-5
D: TRBD1
size: once
DNA: TGTGCCAGCAGCCTGGGACAGCCCGTAACGCCCCAGCATTTT
CDR3: CASSLGQPVTPQHF

J: TRBJ2-1
V: TRBV9
D: -
size: few
DNA: TGTGCCAGCAGCGTAGGCGGTGAGCAGTTCTTC
CDR3: CASSVGGEQFF

J: TRBJ2-7
V: TRBV7-2
D: -
size: -
DNA: TGTGCCAGCAGCTTAGCACAGGGCTACGAGCAGTACTTC
CDR3: CASSLAQGYEQYF

J: TRBJ1-1
V: TRBV7-8
D: TRBD1
size: few
DNA: TGTGCCAGCAGCCAATACCCCAGACAGGGAGGTGGAAAGAACACTGAAGCTTTCTTT
CDR3: CASSQYPRQGGGKNTEAFF

J: TRBJ1-4
V: TRBV7-9
D: -
size: -
DNA: TGTGCCAGCAGCCGAGAGATTGAAAAACTGTTTTTT
CDR3: CASSREIEKLFF

J: TRBJ1-2
V: TRBV28
D: TRBD1
size: -
DNA: TGTGCCAGCAGACGAGTTCTGGGTGTGGAAGGGGGCGCGGGGGGGGGCTATGGCTACACCTTC
CDR3: CASRRVLGVEGGAGGGYGYTF

J: TRBJ2-7
V: TRBV7-2
D: TRBD2
size: -
DNA: TGTGCCAGCAGCCACGCGGGGGATGTTTACGAGCAGTACTTC
CDR3: CASSHAGDVYEQYF

J: TRBJ1-1
V: TRBV4-2
D: -
size: -
DNA: TGTGCCAGCAGCCAAGATCCCCAGGGGAGCACTGAAGCTTTCTTT
CDR3: CASSQDPQGSTEAFF

J: TRBJ1-2
V: TRBV19
D: -
size: -
DNA: TGTGCCAGCAGCCCGGGGGGGGCTGGAGGCTACACCTTC
CDR3: CASSPGGAGGYTF

J: TRBJ1-5
V: TRBV28
D: TRBD1
size: -
DNA: TGTGCCAGCATCACACAGGGGAATCAGCCCCAGCATTTT
CDR3: CASITQGNQPQHF

J: TRBJ1-1
V: TRBV29-1
D: TRBD1
size: -
DNA: TGCAGCGTTTCAGACAGGGGGCTAACTGAAGCTTTCTTT
CDR3: CSVSDRGLTEAFF

J: TRBJ1-1
V: TRBV5-1
D: TRBD1
size: -
DNA: TGCGCCAGCAGCTTGGGGACAGGGGGAAGGACGGGCACTGAAGCTTTCTTT
CDR3: CASSLGTGGRTGTEAFF

J: TRBJ1-1
V: TRBV7-2
D: -
size: -
DNA: TGTGCCAGCAGCTTTTCAGGGCGGACTGAAGCTTTCTTT
CDR3: CASSFSGRTEAFF

J: TRBJ2-1
V: TRBV28
D: -
size: -
DNA: TGTGCCAGCAGTTTTGTTCGGGTCTACAATGAGCAGTTCTTC
CDR3: CASSFVRVYNEQFF